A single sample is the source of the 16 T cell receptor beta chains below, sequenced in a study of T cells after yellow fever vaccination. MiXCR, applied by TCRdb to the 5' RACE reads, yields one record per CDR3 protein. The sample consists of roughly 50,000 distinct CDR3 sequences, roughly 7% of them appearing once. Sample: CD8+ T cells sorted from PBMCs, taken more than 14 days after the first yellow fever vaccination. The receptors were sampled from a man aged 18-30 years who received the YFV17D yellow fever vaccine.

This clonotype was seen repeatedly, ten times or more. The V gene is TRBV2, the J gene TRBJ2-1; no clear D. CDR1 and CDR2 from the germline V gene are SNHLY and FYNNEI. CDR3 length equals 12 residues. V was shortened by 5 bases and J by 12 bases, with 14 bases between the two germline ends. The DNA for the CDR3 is TGTGCCAGCAGTTCGTCGGACGTAGGGCAGTTCTTC. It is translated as CASSSSDVGQFF.

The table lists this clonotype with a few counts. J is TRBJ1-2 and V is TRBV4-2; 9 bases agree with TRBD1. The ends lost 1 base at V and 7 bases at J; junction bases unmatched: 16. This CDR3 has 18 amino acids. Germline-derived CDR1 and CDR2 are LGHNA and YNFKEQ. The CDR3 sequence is CASSQAPSGTGSLSGYTF. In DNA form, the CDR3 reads TGTGCCAGCAGCCAAGCCCCATCCGGGACAGGGAGTTTATCTGGCTACACCTTC.

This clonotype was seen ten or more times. CDR3: CASSVGAGSATDTQYF. CDR3 nucleotides: TGTGCCAGCAGCGTAGGGGCGGGATCCGCCACAGATACGCAGTATTTT. The V and J genes are TRBV9 and TRBJ2-3, with a tentative D call TRBD2 (6 bases). The V gene lost 0 bases and the J gene lost 2 bases, with 13 bases spanning the gap. The CDR3 length is 16 residues. CDR1 is SGDLS and CDR2 is YYNGEE in the germline V gene.

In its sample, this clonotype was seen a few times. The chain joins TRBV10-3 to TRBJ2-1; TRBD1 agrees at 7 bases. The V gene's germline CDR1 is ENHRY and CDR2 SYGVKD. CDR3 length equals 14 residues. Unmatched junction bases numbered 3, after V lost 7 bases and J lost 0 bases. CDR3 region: CAIMRDSSYNEQFF. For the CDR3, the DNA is TGTGCCATCATGAGGGACAGCTCCTACAATGAGCAGTTCTTC.

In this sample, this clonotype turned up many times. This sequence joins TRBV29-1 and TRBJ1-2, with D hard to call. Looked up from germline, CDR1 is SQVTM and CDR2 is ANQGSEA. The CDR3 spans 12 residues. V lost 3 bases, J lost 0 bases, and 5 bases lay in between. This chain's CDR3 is CSVDLTNYGYTF. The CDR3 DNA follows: TGCAGCGTTGATTTGACTAACTATGGCTACACCTTC.

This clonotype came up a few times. The CDR3 nucleotides read TGTGCCAGCAGTTTAACAGGGCCGGGTTCACCCCTCCACTTT. Its protein is CASSLTGPGSPLHF. V gene TRBV12-3 or TRBV12-4 combines with J gene TRBJ1-6, with D perhaps TRBD1 (6 bases). Between the trimmed V and J ends, which lost 2 bases and 9 bases, there was a span of 11 bases. The CDR3 totals 14 residues.

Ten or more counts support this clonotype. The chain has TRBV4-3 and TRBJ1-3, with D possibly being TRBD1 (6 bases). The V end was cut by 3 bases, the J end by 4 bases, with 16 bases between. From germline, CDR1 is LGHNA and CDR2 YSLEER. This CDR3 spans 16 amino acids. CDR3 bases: TGCGCCAGCAGCCAGGCCCGGGGGGCGCCAGGAAACACCATATATTTT. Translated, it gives CASSQARGAPGNTIYF.

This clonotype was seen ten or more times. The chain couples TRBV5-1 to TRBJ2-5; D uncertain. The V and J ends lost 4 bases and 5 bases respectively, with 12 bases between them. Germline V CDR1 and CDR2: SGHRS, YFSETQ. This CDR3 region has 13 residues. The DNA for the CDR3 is TGCGCCAGCAGCCCCGGAGTTGGGGAGACCCAGTACTTC. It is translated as CASSPGVGETQYF.

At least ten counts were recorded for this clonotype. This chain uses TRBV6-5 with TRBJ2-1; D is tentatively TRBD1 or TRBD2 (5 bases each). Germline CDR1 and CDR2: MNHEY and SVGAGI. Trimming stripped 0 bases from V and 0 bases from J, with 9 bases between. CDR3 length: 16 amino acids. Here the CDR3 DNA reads TGTGCCAGCAGTTACTCCTGGGGGAGCTCCTACAATGAGCAGTTCTTC. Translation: CASSYSWGSSYNEQFF.

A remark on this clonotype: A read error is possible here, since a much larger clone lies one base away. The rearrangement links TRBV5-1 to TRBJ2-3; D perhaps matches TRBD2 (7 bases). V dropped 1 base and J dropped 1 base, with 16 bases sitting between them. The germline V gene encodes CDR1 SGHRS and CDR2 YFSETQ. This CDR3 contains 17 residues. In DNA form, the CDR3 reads TGCGCCAGCAGCTTGAGTTGGGGGGGCGTGGGCACAGATACGCAGTATTTT. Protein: CASSLSWGGVGTDTQYF.

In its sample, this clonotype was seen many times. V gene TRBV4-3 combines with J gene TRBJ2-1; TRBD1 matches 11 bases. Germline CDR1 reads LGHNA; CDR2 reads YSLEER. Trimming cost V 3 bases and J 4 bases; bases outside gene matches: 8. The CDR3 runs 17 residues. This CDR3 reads CASSHSPGQGEYNEQFF. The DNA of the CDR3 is TGCGCCAGCAGCCACTCGCCGGGACAGGGGGAATACAATGAGCAGTTCTTC.

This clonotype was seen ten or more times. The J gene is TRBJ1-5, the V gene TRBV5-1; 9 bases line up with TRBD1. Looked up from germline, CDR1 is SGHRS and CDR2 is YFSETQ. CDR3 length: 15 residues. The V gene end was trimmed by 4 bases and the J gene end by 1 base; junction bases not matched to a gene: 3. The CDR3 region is CASSPGTGSNQPQHF. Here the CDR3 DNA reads TGCGCCAGCAGCCCCGGGACAGGGAGCAATCAGCCCCAGCATTTT.

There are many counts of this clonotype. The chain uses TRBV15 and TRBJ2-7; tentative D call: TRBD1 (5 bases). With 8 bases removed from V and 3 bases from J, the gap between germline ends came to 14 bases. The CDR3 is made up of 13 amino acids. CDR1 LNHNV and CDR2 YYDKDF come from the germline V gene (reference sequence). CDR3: CATSDGQGYEQYF. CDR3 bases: TGTGCCACCTCCGACGGGCAGGGCTACGAGCAGTACTTC.

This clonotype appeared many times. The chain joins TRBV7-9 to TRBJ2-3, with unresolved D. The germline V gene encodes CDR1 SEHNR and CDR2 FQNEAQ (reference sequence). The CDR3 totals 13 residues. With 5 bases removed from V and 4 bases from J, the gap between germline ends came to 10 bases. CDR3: CASSQVPSDTQYF. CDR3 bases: TGTGCCAGCAGCCAAGTGCCGTCAGATACGCAGTATTTT.

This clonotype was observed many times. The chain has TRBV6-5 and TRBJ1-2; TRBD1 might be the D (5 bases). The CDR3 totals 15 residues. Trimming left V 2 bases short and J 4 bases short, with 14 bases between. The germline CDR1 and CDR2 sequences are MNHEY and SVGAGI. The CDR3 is CASSYSGGEVYGYTF. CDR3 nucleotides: TGTGCCAGCAGTTACAGTGGGGGGGAAGTCTATGGCTACACCTTC.

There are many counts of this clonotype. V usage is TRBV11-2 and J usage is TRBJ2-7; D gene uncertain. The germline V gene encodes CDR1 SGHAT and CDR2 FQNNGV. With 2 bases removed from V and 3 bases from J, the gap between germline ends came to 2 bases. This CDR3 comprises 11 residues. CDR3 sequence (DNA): TGTGCCAGCAGCTTATACTACGAGCAGTACTTC. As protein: CASSLYYEQYF.